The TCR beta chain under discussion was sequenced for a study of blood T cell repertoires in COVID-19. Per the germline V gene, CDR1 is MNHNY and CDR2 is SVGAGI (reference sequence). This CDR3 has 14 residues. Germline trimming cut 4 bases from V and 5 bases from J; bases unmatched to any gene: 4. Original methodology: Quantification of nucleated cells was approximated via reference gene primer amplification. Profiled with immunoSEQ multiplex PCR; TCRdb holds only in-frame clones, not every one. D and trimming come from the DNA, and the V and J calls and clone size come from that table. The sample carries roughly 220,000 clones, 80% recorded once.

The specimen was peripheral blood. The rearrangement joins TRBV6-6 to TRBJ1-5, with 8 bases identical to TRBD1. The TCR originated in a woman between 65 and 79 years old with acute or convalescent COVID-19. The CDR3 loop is CASSFGTGHQPQHF. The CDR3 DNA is TGTGCCAGCAGTTTCGGGACAGGACATCAGCCCCAGCATTTT.